This entry describes one T cell receptor (beta chain). The sequenced template was cDNA made from the entire isolated RNA. Measured with immunoSEQ multiplex PCR; TCRdb has only the in-frame clones, and not every one. The sample lists fewer than 500,000 clones; approximately 15% were seen once. The CDR3 loop spans 16 amino acids. V dropped 2 bases and J dropped 5; count of bases not matched to a gene: 8. Germline assignment: CDR1 MNHNS and CDR2 SASEGT. The sample is drawn from a study of beta chain features in type 1 diabetes. The chain couples TRBV6-1 to TRBJ1-4; 7 bases agree with TRBD1. The sequencing input was naive CD4+ T cells from blood. The sequence came from a man under 40 in good health. CDR3 amino acids: CASSESGGQINEKLFF. The CDR3 DNA sequence: TGTGCCAGCAGTGAATCCGGGGGACAGATCAATGAAAAACTGTTTTTT.